These T cell receptor beta chains were read from a single sample in a study of cytomegalovirus exposure and HLA in healthy donors. Measured with immunoSEQ multiplex PCR; TCRdb has only the in-frame clones, and not every one. The sample carries about 67,000 clones, about four fifths recorded once. The sequenced sample consisted of PBMCs. The receptors stem from a woman in her 30s in good health and CMV-seronegative. Both conserved end residues are part of each CDR3. Fields, in order: V gene, J gene, clone size, D gene, CDR3 protein, CDR3 DNA. The D gene is left open where the match is weak. Size tells how often a clone was seen (once, few, many) or the class of an expanded clone, and some rows leave it out.

v_gene: TRBV30
j_gene: TRBJ2-2
abundance: -
d_gene: -
CDR3aa: CAWSSPQGKDTGELFF
CDR3nt: TGTGCCTGGAGTTCACCTCAGGGAAAGGACACCGGGGAGCTGTTTTTT

v_gene: TRBV1
j_gene: TRBJ2-6
abundance: -
d_gene: -
CDR3aa: CTSSQVLAGGPPEGSGANVLTF
CDR3nt: TGCACCAGCAGCCAAGTTTTAGCGGGGGGCCCTCCCGAGGGCTCTGGGGCCAACGTCCTGACTTTC

v_gene: TRBV7-3
j_gene: TRBJ2-4
abundance: few
d_gene: -
CDR3aa: CASSLGGAKNIQYF
CDR3nt: TGTGCCAGCAGCCTAGGGGGAGCCAAAAACATTCAGTACTTC

v_gene: TRBV11-2
j_gene: TRBJ2-1
abundance: -
d_gene: -
CDR3aa: CASSLNRAGEQFF
CDR3nt: TGTGCCAGCAGCTTAAACAGGGCGGGTGAGCAGTTCTTC

v_gene: TRBV27
j_gene: TRBJ2-6
abundance: -
d_gene: -
CDR3aa: CASSLQGSPSRGSSGANVLTF
CDR3nt: TGTGCCAGCAGTTTACAGGGGTCCCCTAGCAGAGGTAGCTCTGGGGCCAACGTCCTGACTTTC

v_gene: TRBV16
j_gene: TRBJ2-7
abundance: -
d_gene: -
CDR3aa: CASSALTTRGEQYF
CDR3nt: TGTGCCAGCAGCGCCCTGACCACACGGGGCGAGCAGTACTTC

v_gene: TRBV25-1
j_gene: TRBJ2-3
abundance: -
d_gene: -
CDR3aa: CASTSTVLRDTQYF
CDR3nt: TGTGCCAGCACCTCGACAGTTCTGAGAGATACGCAGTATTTT

v_gene: TRBV4-1
j_gene: TRBJ2-7
abundance: -
d_gene: -
CDR3aa: CASSPPRTVPFYEQYF
CDR3nt: TGCGCCAGCAGCCCCCCCAGGACAGTACCTTTCTACGAGCAGTACTTC

v_gene: TRBV28
j_gene: TRBJ1-1
abundance: -
d_gene: -
CDR3aa: CASFGQITEAFF
CDR3nt: TGTGCCAGCTTTGGACAGATCACTGAAGCTTTCTTT

v_gene: TRBV9
j_gene: TRBJ2-7
abundance: -
d_gene: -
CDR3aa: CASSVAWGSSYEQYF
CDR3nt: TGTGCCAGCAGCGTGGCCTGGGGCAGCTCCTACGAGCAGTACTTC

v_gene: TRBV30
j_gene: TRBJ2-3
abundance: few
d_gene: -
CDR3aa: CAWTSFSSTDTQYF
CDR3nt: TGTGCCTGGACCTCCTTTAGCAGCACAGATACGCAGTATTTT

v_gene: TRBV29-1
j_gene: TRBJ2-7
abundance: -
d_gene: -
CDR3aa: CSVARDISGGQYF
CDR3nt: TGCAGCGTTGCTCGGGACATAAGCGGCGGGCAGTACTTC

v_gene: TRBV6-6
j_gene: TRBJ1-3
abundance: -
d_gene: -
CDR3aa: CASSLRGGSGNTIYF
CDR3nt: TGTGCCAGCAGCCTACGTGGGGGGAGCGGAAACACCATATATTTT

v_gene: TRBV6-6
j_gene: TRBJ1-5
abundance: -
d_gene: -
CDR3aa: CASSYSGKGRQPQHF
CDR3nt: TGTGCCAGCAGTTACTCGGGTAAGGGGCGTCAGCCCCAGCATTTT

v_gene: TRBV9
j_gene: TRBJ2-3
abundance: -
d_gene: TRBD2
CDR3aa: CASSVSGRAPDTQYF
CDR3nt: TGTGCCAGCAGCGTAAGCGGGAGGGCCCCAGATACGCAGTATTTT

v_gene: TRBV6-5
j_gene: TRBJ2-1
abundance: -
d_gene: TRBD2
CDR3aa: CASSGLGRERNEQFF
CDR3nt: TGTGCCAGCAGTGGACTCGGGAGGGAAAGGAATGAGCAGTTCTTC

v_gene: TRBV6-4
j_gene: TRBJ2-1
abundance: few
d_gene: TRBD2
CDR3aa: CASSAIPLAGGVEQFF
CDR3nt: TGTGCCAGCAGTGCCATACCACTAGCGGGAGGGGTTGAGCAGTTCTTC

v_gene: TRBV9
j_gene: TRBJ2-7
abundance: -
d_gene: TRBD2
CDR3aa: CASSGTSDPTYEQYF
CDR3nt: TGTGCCAGCAGCGGGACTAGCGATCCGACGTACGAGCAGTACTTC

v_gene: TRBV5-1
j_gene: TRBJ2-2
abundance: -
d_gene: -
CDR3aa: CASSEVGTGELFF
CDR3nt: TGCGCCAGCAGCGAAGTCGGCACCGGGGAGCTGTTTTTT

v_gene: TRBV27
j_gene: TRBJ1-2
abundance: once
d_gene: -
CDR3aa: CASSPSLANYGYTF
CDR3nt: TGTGCCAGCAGTCCTAGCTTAGCTAACTATGGCTACACCTTC

v_gene: TRBV6-4
j_gene: TRBJ2-1
abundance: -
d_gene: TRBD2
CDR3aa: CASSEAGGRGEQFF
CDR3nt: TGTGCCAGCAGTGAAGCGGGGGGAAGGGGGGAGCAGTTCTTC

v_gene: TRBV10-1
j_gene: TRBJ2-1
abundance: -
d_gene: TRBD2
CDR3aa: CASSNLKAGAGNEQFF
CDR3nt: TGCGCCAGCAGTAACCTTAAGGCGGGAGCTGGCAATGAGCAGTTCTTC

v_gene: TRBV5-4
j_gene: TRBJ2-2
abundance: -
d_gene: -
CDR3aa: CASSPVFGGTGELFF
CDR3nt: TGTGCCAGCAGCCCCGTTTTCGGGGGCACCGGGGAGCTGTTTTTT

v_gene: TRBV30
j_gene: TRBJ1-1
abundance: -
d_gene: -
CDR3aa: CAGLGAMNTEAFF
CDR3nt: TGTGCCGGCTTGGGCGCCATGAACACTGAAGCTTTCTTT

v_gene: TRBV6-4
j_gene: TRBJ2-7
abundance: few
d_gene: -
CDR3aa: CASSDSGQGSHEQYF
CDR3nt: TGTGCCAGCAGTGACTCTGGGCAGGGATCCCACGAGCAGTACTTC

v_gene: TRBV28
j_gene: TRBJ1-2
abundance: -
d_gene: -
CDR3aa: CASSSAYSHRLYGYTF
CDR3nt: TGTGCCAGCAGTTCCGCATACAGCCACCGGCTTTATGGCTACACCTTC

v_gene: TRBV4-3
j_gene: TRBJ1-2
abundance: -
d_gene: TRBD1
CDR3aa: CASSQDRVYGYTF
CDR3nt: TGCGCCAGCAGTCAAGACAGGGTCTATGGCTACACCTTC

v_gene: TRBV7-2
j_gene: TRBJ1-2
abundance: few
d_gene: TRBD1
CDR3aa: CASSDRPGTGADGYTF
CDR3nt: TGTGCCAGCAGCGACCGTCCCGGGACAGGCGCGGATGGCTACACCTTC

v_gene: TRBV5-1
j_gene: TRBJ1-3
abundance: -
d_gene: TRBD1
CDR3aa: CASSPPTGDNSGNTIYF
CDR3nt: TGCGCCAGCAGCCCGCCCACAGGGGACAACTCTGGAAACACCATATATTTT

v_gene: TRBV19
j_gene: TRBJ1-6
abundance: -
d_gene: -
CDR3aa: CASSTGSPLHF
CDR3nt: TGTGCCAGTAGTACCGGGTCACCCCTCCACTTT

v_gene: TRBV7-2
j_gene: TRBJ2-7
abundance: -
d_gene: -
CDR3aa: CASSSTGPRVPPYEQYF
CDR3nt: TGTGCCAGCAGCTCTACCGGCCCCAGGGTCCCTCCCTACGAGCAGTACTTC

v_gene: TRBV10-3
j_gene: TRBJ1-6
abundance: -
d_gene: TRBD1
CDR3aa: CAISDPGQGENSPLHF
CDR3nt: TGTGCCATCAGTGACCCGGGACAGGGTGAGAATTCACCCCTCCACTTT

v_gene: TRBV4-1
j_gene: TRBJ2-5
abundance: -
d_gene: TRBD1
CDR3aa: CASSHPGQGKETQYF
CDR3nt: TGCGCCAGCAGCCACCCGGGACAGGGCAAGGAGACCCAGTACTTC